These T cell receptor beta chains were read from a single sample in a study of blood T cell repertoires in COVID-19. Sequencing used immunoSEQ multiplex PCR; TCRdb keeps in-frame clones, though not all of them. The table has over 250,000 clones, around nine tenths seen once. Sequenced material: peripheral blood. The source of these receptors is a woman between 55 and 75 years old with acute or convalescent COVID-19. Both conserved end residues are trimmed from each CDR3. The order of the fields is J gene, V gene, clone size, CDR3 protein. Not all rows give a size; the values are once, few, many and, for expanded clones, a class.

TRBJ1-5 TRBV5-1 . ASSLGQGAHQPQH
TRBJ2-5 TRBV28 . ASKGTGGLAWGETQY
TRBJ1-2 TRBV5-1 . ASSSTGANYGYT
TRBJ2-2 TRBV7-2 . ASSFFGGGAGSGELF
TRBJ2-2 TRBV5-5 . ASSLGVSSGELF
TRBJ1-6 TRBV2 . ASRGGVGSPLH
TRBJ2-5 TRBV4-1 few ASSRRELQETQY
TRBJ1-4 TRBV29-1 . SVDVGGEKLF
TRBJ2-1 TRBV18 few ASSPTGTQQF
TRBJ2-7 TRBV28 . ASSLSPGTGNEQY
TRBJ2-4 TRBV9 . ASSAGGAGTKNIQY
TRBJ2-7 TRBV7-2 few ASSLGTSGSSYEQY
TRBJ2-5 TRBV18 . ASSQGLAGVEQTQY
TRBJ2-4 TRBV5-1 . ASGQGTGGSQNIQY
TRBJ2-1 TRBV5-1 . ASSPQGHEQF
TRBJ2-3 TRBV11-3 once ASPSKRTDTQY
TRBJ1-5 TRBV2 . ASSDRVGNQPQH
TRBJ2-2 TRBV7-3 . ASREGSAGELF
TRBJ2-6 TRBV6-2/TRBV6-3 . ASSYLRSGANVLT
TRBJ1-1 TRBV7-9 once ASSLTYPKNTEAF
TRBJ1-3 TRBV5-6 . ASTWGTGGFGNTIY
TRBJ1-2 TRBV27 . ASSPRRTGVNGYT
TRBJ1-1 TRBV27 once ANSLVQGQVTEAF
TRBJ2-7 TRBV4-3 . ASSQAPPDGGWVGYEQY
TRBJ2-4 TRBV12-3/TRBV12-4 . ASGLVPKNIQY
TRBJ1-2 TRBV28 . ASSFLRGGFYGYT
TRBJ1-2 TRBV10-1 . ASNMDPGGDPNYGYT
TRBJ1-2 TRBV27 once ASSKQGANYGYT
TRBJ1-2 TRBV28 once ASSLNIGYT
TRBJ1-2 TRBV4-2 . ASSQDDGNYGYT
TRBJ1-4 TRBV7-2 . ASSHEAGRKLF
TRBJ1-1 TRBV25-1 . ASSEDRGANTEAF
TRBJ1-6 TRBV4-1 . ASSQVGQGGSPLH
TRBJ1-5 TRBV15 . ATSRDVSNQPQH
TRBJ2-7 TRBV19 . ASGAVGPGQGFYEQY
TRBJ2-2 TRBV6-1 . ASSEQQTNTGELF
TRBJ2-7 TRBV6-6 . ASNLQGGAYEQY
TRBJ2-7 TRBV6-1 once ASSGIAGGRSYEQY
TRBJ1-2 TRBV19 . ATRGHHGYT
TRBJ2-7 TRBV27 . ASSFSPSYEQY
TRBJ2-3 TRBV7-8 . ASSLDLAGGTDTQY
TRBJ1-1 TRBV6-4 . ASSTRRDTEAF
TRBJ2-1 TRBV19 once ASSREGNEQF
TRBJ1-4 TRBV27 . ASSPRGVDEKLF
TRBJ1-6 TRBV6-6 . ASSYTGENSPLH
TRBJ1-3 TRBV6-5 . ASTDRGSGNTIY